These 12 T cell receptor beta chains were all obtained from the same sample, sequenced in a study of immune evolution from preneoplasia to lung adenocarcinoma. Profiled with immunoSEQ multiplex PCR; TCRdb holds only in-frame clones, not every one. The sample has over 9,500 clones, 88% seen once. Sample: FFPE invasive lung adenocarcinoma tissue. These receptors all come from a person aged 70 to 85 with invasive lung adenocarcinoma. Some clones in this sample may be carry-over from other donors' samples.

The genes are TRBV6-1 and TRBJ1-1; no clear D. The V gene lost 7 bases and the J gene lost 0 bases, with 3 bases spanning the gap. CDR3 length: 11 residues. Looked up from germline, CDR1 is MNHNS and CDR2 is SASEGT. CDR3 sequence (DNA): TGTGCCAGCAAAATGAACACTGAAGCTTTCTTT. This encodes CASKMNTEAFF.

The genes are TRBV28 and TRBJ1-2; a weak D match, TRBD1 (6 bases). Germline V gene data show CDR1 as MDHEN and CDR2 as SYDVKM. The CDR3 is 14 residues long. Trimming shortened V by 8 bases and J by 4 bases, and 17 bases separated the two germline ends. For the CDR3, the DNA is TGTGCCAGCTCCCCCAGGGGAAGGGTCTATGGCTACACCTTC. It is translated as CASSPRGRVYGYTF.

This clone came up a few times. This rearrangement joins TRBV5-6 to TRBJ1-1; D gene unclear. Deletions cut 4 bases from V and 0 bases from J, with 13 bases between. This CDR3 contains 15 residues. CDR1 and CDR2 from the germline V gene are SGHDT and YYEEEE. CDR3 region: CASSHPPGMNTEAFF. CDR3 nucleotides: TGTGCCAGCAGCCACCCCCCCGGGATGAACACTGAAGCTTTCTTT. Combining the CDR3 with reference TRBV5-6 and TRBJ1-1 gives the whole variable domain DAGVTQSPTHLIKTRGQQVTLRCSPKSGHDTVSWYQQALGQGPQFIFQYYEEEERQRGNFPDRFSGHQFPNYSSELNVNALLLGDSALYLCASSHPPGMNTEAFFGQGTRLTVV.

The chain carries TRBV29-1 and TRBJ2-7; D remains unclear. The CDR3 extends over 13 amino acids. From germline, CDR1 is SQVTM and CDR2 ANQGSEA. V was trimmed by 6 bases and J by 2 bases, leaving 14 bases between them. CDR3 in amino acids: CSVAWQRTYEQYF. The CDR3 coding sequence is TGCAGCGTCGCCTGGCAGAGAACCTACGAGCAGTACTTC.

This chain links TRBV29-1 with TRBJ2-7; 11 bases fit TRBD2. The J segment lost 7 bases and the V segment lost 7 bases, leaving 15 bases of the junction unmatched. This CDR3 has 15 amino acids. Germline V CDR1 and CDR2: SQVTM, ANQGSEA. The CDR3 coding sequence is TGCAGCGCCCATGGGGTAGCGGGAGGGCCAGGAGAGCAGTACTTC. It specifies CSAHGVAGGPGEQYF.

This clone was recorded only once. The chain carries TRBV29-1 and TRBJ1-2; 11 bases are shared with TRBD1. This CDR3 has 14 residues. The V gene's germline CDR1 is SQVTM and CDR2 ANQGSEA. Trimming removed 4 bases from V and 3 bases from J; junction bases left unmatched: 4. CDR3 in amino acids: CSVAQDRGHYGYTF. DNA for the CDR3: TGCAGCGTTGCCCAGGACAGGGGGCACTATGGCTACACCTTC. Drawing the rest from reference TRBV29-1 and TRBJ1-2, the complete variable domain is SAVISQKPSRDICQRGTSLTIQCQVDSQVTMMFWYRQQPGQSLTLIATANQGSEATYESGFVIDKFPISRPNLTFSTLTVSNMSPEDSSIYLCSVAQDRGHYGYTFGSGTRLTVV.

The chain carries TRBV15 and TRBJ2-3; 8 nucleotides agree with TRBD2. CDR1 is LNHNV, CDR2 YYDKDF, per germline (reference sequence). J lost 5 bases, V lost 5 bases, and 6 bases had no gene match. The CDR3 covers 14 residues. The CDR3 is CATSRSGSGDTQYF. Written as DNA, the CDR3 is TGTGCCACCAGCCGGAGCGGGAGTGGAGATACGCAGTATTTT.

The CDR3 here is CASSLRGTAVDNYGYTF. CDR3 DNA sequence: TGCGCCAGCAGCCTCCGAGGGACAGCCGTGGATAACTATGGCTACACCTTC. The chain joins TRBV4-1 to TRBJ1-2; 7 bases are a match to TRBD1. Germline values: CDR1 MGHRA, CDR2 YSYEKL. The CDR3 spans 17 residues. The trim removed 4 bases at V and 1 base at J, leaving 12 bases unmatched.

The V call is TRBV30, the J call TRBJ1-5; D remains unclear. V lost 2 bases, J lost 0 bases, and 8 bases lay in between. The CDR3 length is 14 residues. Germline V lookup: CDR1 GTSNPN, CDR2 SVGIG (reference sequence). The DNA for the CDR3 is TGTGCCTGGAGTAAGAGCCTTAGCAATCAGCCCCAGCATTTT. This encodes CAWSKSLSNQPQHF.

This sequence joins TRBV19 and TRBJ2-1; TRBD2 matches at 10 bases. CDR1 and CDR2 from the germline V gene are LNHDA and SQIVND (reference sequence). The V and J ends lost 5 bases and 2 bases, in that order; junction bases with no gene match: 6. The CDR3 has 16 residues. In DNA, the CDR3 is TGTGCCAGTAGTCTCTACCTAGCGGGAGCCTACAATGAGCAGTTCTTC. This sequence encodes CASSLYLAGAYNEQFF.

The rearrangement links TRBV21-1 to TRBJ2-3; no DNA check was done on the table's D call, TRBD1. TRBV21-1 constitutes a pseudogene. This CDR3 has 16 residues. The CDR3 loop reads CASSLQGGQSTDTQYF. The CDR3 nucleotides are TGTGCCAGCAGCCTACAGGGTGGCCAAAGCACAGATACGCAGTATTTT.

V and J are TRBV5-1 and TRBJ2-7; TRBD2 is a possible D gene (5 bases). Germline CDR1 and CDR2: SGHRS and YFSETQ. The CDR3 spans 15 residues. V was clipped by 0 bases and J by 3 bases, with 13 bases between them. Here the CDR3 DNA reads TGCGCCAGCAGCTTGGACTGGGGAGCTAGCTACGAGCAGTACTTC. Its translation: CASSLDWGASYEQYF.